This paragraph reports one T cell receptor beta chain. Its matching antigen is unknown. A much larger clone is a single base away; this may be a read error. TCRdb re-called clones via MiXCR from the PCR reads. In the table there are almost 85,000 clones, 12% of which are singletons. No treatment of any kind had been given to any patient before thyroid surgery. The CDR3 runs 14 residues. Germline V gene lookup returns CDR1 SGHTS and CDR2 YDEGEE. Trimming left V 0 bases short and J 5 bases short, with 11 bases between. This entry comes from a study of metastatic and nonmetastatic thyroid tumors. Findings and limits, study-wide: Relative to benign nodules, malignant thyroid tumors were reportedly characterized by significantly elevated TCR beta diversity in blood and tumor.

This receptor was identified in a female donor with papillary thyroid cancer or a benign thyroid nodule (not recorded which). Some clones in this sample may be carry-over from other donors' samples. The specimen sequenced was tumor tissue. J is TRBJ2-5 and V is TRBV5-8, with D hard to call. DNA for the CDR3: TGTGCCAGCAGCTTGGCAACGCTGGGGGAGACCCAGTACTTC. The encoded protein is CASSLATLGETQYF.